This TCR beta chain was sequenced for a study of beta chain features in type 1 diabetes. Looked up from germline, CDR1 is SGHTA and CDR2 is FQGNSA. Between the trimmed V and J ends, which lost 1 base and 5 bases, there was a span of 8 bases. CDR3 length: 14 amino acids. Of the isolated RNA, all was reverse transcribed, and so the sequenced material was expressed TCRB transcripts. Assay: immunoSEQ multiplex PCR; the TCRdb copy retains only in-frame clones and omits some. The table shows 300,000 to 400,000 clones, with around 7.6% occurring only once. Sample: central memory CD4+ T cells from blood. The receptor was derived from a woman in her late teens or twenties in good health. The V call is TRBV7-2, the J call TRBJ2-2; no clear D. CDR3 amino acids: CASSLVTATGELFF. The CDR3 bases are TGTGCCAGCAGCTTAGTCACAGCTACCGGGGAGCTGTTTTTT. The whole variable domain, filled in from reference TRBV7-2 and TRBJ2-2, reads GAGVSQSPSNKVTEKGKDVELRCDPISGHTALYWYRQSLGQGLEFLIYFQGNSAPDKSGLPSDRFSAERTGGSVSTLTIQRTQQEDSAVYLCASSLVTATGELFFGEGSRLTVL.